Shown below are 9 T cell receptor beta chains from a single sample sequenced in a study of CD8 T cells in ankylosing spondylitis. Broader study findings: The study identified a TCR beta motif of about eight highly homologous variants that appeared characteristic of ankylosing spondylitis blood.

Using its own MiXCR run on the 5' RACE reads, TCRdb lists one record per CDR3 protein. This sample has more than 250,000 distinct CDR3 sequences, with 8% found just once. Their cognate antigens are unknown. Sample: blood, either unsorted or a sorted T cell fraction (not recorded which). Source of these receptors: a male donor with ankylosing spondylitis.

The J gene is TRBJ2-1, the V gene TRBV4-3; 11 nucleotides match TRBD2. Germline values: CDR1 LGHNA, CDR2 YSLEER. This CDR3 has 17 amino acids. J lost 2 bases, V lost 4 bases, and 7 bases had no gene match. The CDR3 DNA is TGCGCCAGCAGCCTTCATAGACTAGCGGGGACCTACAATGAGCAGTTCTTC. The encoded protein is CASSLHRLAGTYNEQFF.

This clonotype has only a few counts. CDR3 DNA sequence: TGTGCCAGCAGCGACCCTACGCTCGGGGGTGTCTACGAGCAGTACTTC. This codes for CASSDPTLGGVYEQYF. The J gene is TRBJ2-7, the V gene TRBV6-2 or TRBV6-3, with D tentatively TRBD2 (6 bases). Germline CDR1 is MNHEY and CDR2 is SVGEGT. Trimming pared 6 bases from V and 3 bases from J, leaving 21 bases between. This CDR3 comprises 16 residues.

This clonotype was detected a few times. The chain recombines TRBV30 with TRBJ1-1, with 7 bases that match TRBD1. The J segment lost 6 bases and the V segment lost 0 bases, leaving 13 bases of the junction unmatched. The CDR3 has 16 amino acids. Germline CDR1 and CDR2: GTSNPN and SVGIG (reference sequence). The CDR3 loop is CAWSVFMGRGQSEAFF. The CDR3 nucleotides read TGTGCCTGGAGTGTATTTATGGGTAGGGGGCAATCTGAAGCTTTCTTT.

The sample holds many counts of this clonotype. The chain combines TRBV10-3 with TRBJ2-7; D may be TRBD1 (6 bases). The CDR3 runs 13 residues. V lost 6 bases, J lost 8 bases, and 17 bases lay in between. From germline, CDR1 is ENHRY and CDR2 SYGVKD. CDR3 DNA: TGTGCCATCAGGGCAGGGGTTATAGGACAGCAGTACTTC. As protein: CAIRAGVIGQQYF.

The chain joins TRBV4-1 to TRBJ2-7; 14 nucleotides match TRBD2. Losses at the gene ends were 0 bases for V and 4 bases for J; bases not matched to a gene: 14. CDR1 is MGHRA, CDR2 YSYEKL, per germline. This CDR3 has 20 amino acids. The CDR3 region has the DNA TGCGCCAGCAGCCAAGATCAGACTAGCGGGAGGGGTCTAACAAAGTACGAGCAGTACTTC. It yields the protein CASSQDQTSGRGLTKYEQYF.

V gene TRBV4-1 combines with J gene TRBJ1-3; 8 nucleotides align to TRBD1. J was trimmed by 0 bases and V by 4 bases; bases with no gene match: 14. The length of the CDR3 is 19 residues. Germline V CDR1 and CDR2: MGHRA, YSYEKL. The DNA of the CDR3 is TGCGCCAGCAGCCCTCCATCGGGAGAAACAGGGGGCTCTGGAAACACCATATATTTT. Translated: CASSPPSGETGGSGNTIYF.

There are many counts of this clonotype. The rearrangement uses TRBV6-1 and TRBJ2-2; TRBD2 agrees at 8 bases. Unmatched junction bases numbered 7, after V lost 4 bases and J lost 6 bases. Per germline, CDR1 MNHNS and CDR2 SASEGT. The CDR3 sequence is 15 residues long. CDR3 sequence reads: CASSAREGRSGELFF. Written as DNA, the CDR3 is TGTGCCAGCAGTGCTCGGGAGGGCCGGTCCGGGGAGCTGTTTTTT.

The rearrangement uses TRBV3-1 and TRBJ2-2; D call uncertain. The CDR3 length is 14 residues. From germline, CDR1 is LGHDT and CDR2 YNNKEL (reference sequence). V dropped 3 bases and J dropped 9 bases, with 14 bases sitting between them. The CDR3 here is CASSHGSLGWELFF. CDR3 DNA: TGTGCCAGCAGCCACGGCAGCTTGGGTTGGGAGCTGTTTTTT.

At least ten counts were recorded for this clonotype. The J gene is TRBJ2-1, the V gene TRBV10-3; D is unclear. The CDR3 is 12 amino acids. Germline CDR1 reads ENHRY; CDR2 reads SYGVKD. V was shortened by 3 bases and J by 4 bases, with 4 bases between the two germline ends. The CDR3 region has the DNA TGTGCCATCAGTGATTTTTACAATGAGCAGTTCTTC. As protein: CAISDFYNEQFF.